The clone carrying this TCR beta chain was counted between two and nine times. Germline V gene data show CDR1 as WNHNN and CDR2 as SYGVQD (reference sequence). The V gene end was trimmed by 5 bases and the J gene end by 3 bases; junction bases not matched to a gene: 1. The CDR3 is 13 amino acids. Profiled with immunoSEQ multiplex PCR; TCRdb holds only in-frame clones, not every one. The sample carries about 20,000 clones, more than 75% recorded once. The entry originates in a study of T cells in localized non-small cell lung cancer. The sequences come from PBMCs, collected before any cancer treatment. The source is a man aged 35-69 years with stage II squamous cell lung carcinoma. The gene calls are TRBV10-1 and TRBJ1-1; 9 bases are shared with TRBD1. The CDR3 region has the DNA TGCGCCAGCAGTCGGGACAGGGACACTGAAGCTTTCTTT. This sequence encodes CASSRDRDTEAFF.